These T cell receptor beta chains were read from a single sample in a study of PD-1 blockade in classical Hodgkin lymphoma. Data came from immunoSEQ multiplex PCR; TCRdb stores just in-frame clones and leaves some out. In the table there are 35,000 to 45,000 clones, more than 75% of which are singletons. The starting material was peripheral blood mononuclear cells (PBMCs), obtained at baseline. The receptors stem from a human donor with classical Hodgkin lymphoma. Each CDR3 is given with its conserved first and last residue. A D gene is named only where the DNA matches it firmly. Part of the rows lack a size; the others show once, few, many or a class for expanded clones.

cdr3_aa: CASSERTGGDEQYF
cdr3_nt: TGTGCCAGCAGCGAGAGGACAGGGGGGGACGAGCAGTACTTC
clone_size: -
v_call: TRBV5-4
d_call: TRBD1
j_call: TRBJ2-7

cdr3_aa: CASSFSSGRAGYEQYF
cdr3_nt: TGTGCCAGCAGCTTTTCTAGCGGGAGGGCAGGCTACGAGCAGTACTTC
clone_size: -
v_call: TRBV7-9
d_call: TRBD2
j_call: TRBJ2-7

cdr3_aa: CASKPAPNTGELFF
cdr3_nt: TGTGCCAGCAAACCAGCCCCGAACACCGGGGAGCTGTTTTTT
clone_size: -
v_call: TRBV2
d_call: -
j_call: TRBJ2-2

cdr3_aa: CASRGQGRGNEQFF
cdr3_nt: TGTGCCAGTAGAGGACAGGGGAGAGGAAATGAGCAGTTCTTC
clone_size: few
v_call: TRBV19
d_call: TRBD1
j_call: TRBJ2-1

cdr3_aa: CASSYSGQVNSPLHF
cdr3_nt: TGTGCCAGCAGTTACTCGGGCCAGGTTAATTCACCCCTCCACTTT
clone_size: -
v_call: TRBV6-5
d_call: -
j_call: TRBJ1-6

cdr3_aa: CASSSTSGSETQYF
cdr3_nt: TGTGCCAGCAGCTCGACTAGCGGGAGCGAGACCCAGTACTTC
clone_size: -
v_call: TRBV13
d_call: TRBD2
j_call: TRBJ2-5

cdr3_aa: CASSPGDSLSEQYF
cdr3_nt: TGTGCCAGCAGCCCGGGGGACAGCCTCTCCGAGCAGTACTTC
clone_size: -
v_call: TRBV5-6
d_call: -
j_call: TRBJ2-7

cdr3_aa: CASSPSSGGPYNEQFF
cdr3_nt: TGCGCCAGCAGCCCTAGTTCAGGGGGCCCCTACAATGAGCAGTTCTTC
clone_size: -
v_call: TRBV5-1
d_call: TRBD1
j_call: TRBJ2-1

cdr3_aa: CASSEPGGALPYEQYF
cdr3_nt: TGTGCCAGCAGTGAGCCCGGCGGGGCCCTCCCCTACGAGCAGTACTTC
clone_size: -
v_call: TRBV6-1
d_call: -
j_call: TRBJ2-7

cdr3_aa: CSVEGGGTSAGDTQYF
cdr3_nt: TGCAGCGTTGAAGGCGGTGGGACTAGCGCCGGAGATACGCAGTATTTT
clone_size: -
v_call: TRBV29-1
d_call: TRBD2
j_call: TRBJ2-3

cdr3_aa: CASSFRTDLYEQYF
cdr3_nt: TGTGCCAGCAGCTTCCGGACAGACCTCTACGAGCAGTACTTC
clone_size: -
v_call: TRBV5-6
d_call: -
j_call: TRBJ2-7

cdr3_aa: CASSTRATGGKSPLHF
cdr3_nt: TGTGCCAGCAGCACGAGGGCCACAGGGGGGAAATCACCCCTCCACTTT
clone_size: -
v_call: TRBV7-2
d_call: TRBD1
j_call: TRBJ1-6

cdr3_aa: CASSLANSPLHF
cdr3_nt: TGTGCCAGCAGTCTAGCTAATTCACCCCTCCACTTT
clone_size: -
v_call: TRBV6-6
d_call: -
j_call: TRBJ1-6

cdr3_aa: CASSLSRTGTEAFF
cdr3_nt: TGTGCCAGCTCCCTAAGTAGGACGGGCACTGAAGCTTTCTTT
clone_size: -
v_call: TRBV18
d_call: -
j_call: TRBJ1-1